This T cell receptor beta chain stems from a study of OX40 agonist ivuxolimab in advanced cancers. Study as a whole: Antecedent anti-PD-1, anti-PD-L1 or anti-CTLA-4 therapy was permissible, with about 40% having received some. General study points: On average, CD8+ T cells showed a greater number of expanded clones than CD4+. Clonal expansion was seen in CD4+ and CD8+ blood T cells by week 6 at 0.1 to 3.0 mg/kg.

Assay: immunoSEQ multiplex PCR; the TCRdb copy retains only in-frame clones and omits some. Found here are 15,000 to 20,000 clones, about 70% of them singletons; the top ten hold 30% to 40%. Germline-derived CDR1 and CDR2 are MRHNA and SNTAGT. The J segment lost 4 bases and the V segment lost 8 bases, leaving 7 bases of the junction unmatched. The CDR3 contains 15 residues. Blood samples were obtained at baseline, cycle 4 day 1, and cycle 7 day 1. Worth noting for this clone: Its antigen remains unidentified.

The sequence was collected from an adult with an advanced solid tumor such as melanoma, head and neck, liver or kidney cancer. J is TRBJ2-3 and V is TRBV6-4, with TRBD1 matching over 12 bases. The specimen was CD4+ or CD8+ T cells sorted from blood, collected in a trial of the OX40 agonist ivuxolimab. The CDR3 sequence: CASGKGTGGSDTQYF. CDR3 nucleotide sequence: TGTGCCAGCGGAAAGGGGACAGGGGGCTCAGATACGCAGTATTTT.